This section outlines one T cell receptor (beta chain) sequence together with its context. Additional DNA sequences in this sample encode the identical CDR3. Germline loops: CDR1 MNHEY, CDR2 SMNVEV (reference sequence). CDR3 length: 15 residues. Deletions cut 0 bases from V and 1 base from J, with 9 bases between. TCRdb's copy holds only in-frame clones and misses some; the assay was immunoSEQ multiplex PCR. The table includes around 130,000 clones, 86% detected once. The sample belongs to a study of blood T cell repertoires in COVID-19. Study context: From the United States, Italy and Spain came samples of acute and convalescent COVID-19.

Specimen: PBMCs or T cells enriched from blood (not recorded which). The sequence was collected from a woman aged 45-65 years who had recovered from COVID-19. The chain uses TRBV27 and TRBJ1-1, with D tentatively TRBD1 (5 bases). The CDR3 coding sequence is TGTGCCAGCAGTTTATCAGGGAGGGGGAACACTGAAGCTTTCTTT. Encoded protein: CASSLSGRGNTEAFF.